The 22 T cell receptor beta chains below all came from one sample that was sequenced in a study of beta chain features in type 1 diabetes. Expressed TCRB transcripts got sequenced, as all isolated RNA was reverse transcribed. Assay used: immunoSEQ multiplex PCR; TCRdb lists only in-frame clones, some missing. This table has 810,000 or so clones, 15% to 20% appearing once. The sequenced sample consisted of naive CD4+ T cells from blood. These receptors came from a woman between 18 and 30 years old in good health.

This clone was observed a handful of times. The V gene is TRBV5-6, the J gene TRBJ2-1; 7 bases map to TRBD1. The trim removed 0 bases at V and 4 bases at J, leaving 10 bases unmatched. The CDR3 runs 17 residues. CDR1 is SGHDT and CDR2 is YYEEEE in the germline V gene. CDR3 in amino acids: CASSLVHIGTVYNEQFF. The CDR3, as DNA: TGTGCCAGCAGCTTGGTCCACATCGGGACAGTATACAATGAGCAGTTCTTC.

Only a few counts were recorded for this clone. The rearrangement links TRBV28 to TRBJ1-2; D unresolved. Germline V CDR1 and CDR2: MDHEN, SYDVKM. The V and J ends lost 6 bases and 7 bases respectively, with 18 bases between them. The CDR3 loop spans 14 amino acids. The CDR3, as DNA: TGTGCCAGCAGCTCGGTGGCCACGGGCAGTGGCTACACCTTC. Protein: CASSSVATGSGYTF.

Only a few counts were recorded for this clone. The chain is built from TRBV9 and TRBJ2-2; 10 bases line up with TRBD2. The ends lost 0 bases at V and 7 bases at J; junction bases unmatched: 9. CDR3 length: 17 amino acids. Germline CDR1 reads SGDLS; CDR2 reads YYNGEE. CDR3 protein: CASSVGGLAGVVGELFF. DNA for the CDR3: TGTGCCAGCAGCGTAGGGGGTCTAGCGGGAGTTGTCGGGGAGCTGTTTTTT.

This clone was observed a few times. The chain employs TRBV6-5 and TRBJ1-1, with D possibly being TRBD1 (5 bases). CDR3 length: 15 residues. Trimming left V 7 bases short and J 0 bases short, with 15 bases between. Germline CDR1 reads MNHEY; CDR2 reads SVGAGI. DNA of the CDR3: TGTGCCAGCAACCCGCGGGGGACTTTGAACACTGAAGCTTTCTTT. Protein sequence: CASNPRGTLNTEAFF.

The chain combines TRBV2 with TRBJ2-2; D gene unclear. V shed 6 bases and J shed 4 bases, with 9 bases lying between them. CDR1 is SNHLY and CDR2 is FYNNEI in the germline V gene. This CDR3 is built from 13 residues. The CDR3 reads CASRHKSTGELFF. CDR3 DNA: TGTGCCAGCAGGCACAAAAGCACCGGGGAGCTGTTTTTT.

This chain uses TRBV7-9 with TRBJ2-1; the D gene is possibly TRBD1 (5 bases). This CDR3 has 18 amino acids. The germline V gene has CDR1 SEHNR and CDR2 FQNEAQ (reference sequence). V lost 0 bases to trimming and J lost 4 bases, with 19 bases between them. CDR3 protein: CASSLAPVTGTPYNEQFF. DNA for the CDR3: TGTGCCAGCAGCTTAGCCCCGGTCACAGGCACTCCATACAATGAGCAGTTCTTC.

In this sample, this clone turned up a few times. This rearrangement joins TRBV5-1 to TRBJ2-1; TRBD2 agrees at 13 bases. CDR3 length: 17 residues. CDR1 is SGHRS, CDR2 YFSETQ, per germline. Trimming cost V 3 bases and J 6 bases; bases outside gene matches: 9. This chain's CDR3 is CASSSKLLAGGRNEQFF. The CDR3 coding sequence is TGCGCCAGCAGCTCAAAGCTACTAGCGGGAGGGCGCAATGAGCAGTTCTTC. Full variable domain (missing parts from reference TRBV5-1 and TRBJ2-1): KAGVTQTPRYLIKTRGQQVTLSCSPISGHRSVSWYQQTPGQGLQFLFEYFSETQRNKGNFPGRFSGRQFSNSRSEMNVSTLELGDSALYLCASSSKLLAGGRNEQFFGPGTRLTVL.

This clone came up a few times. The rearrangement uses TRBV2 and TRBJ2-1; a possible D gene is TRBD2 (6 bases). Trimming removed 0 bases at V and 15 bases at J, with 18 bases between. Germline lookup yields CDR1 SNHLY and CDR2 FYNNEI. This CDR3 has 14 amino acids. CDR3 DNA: TGTGCCAGCAGTGAAGCGGGATGGGGCGGGGCGCCGTTCTTC. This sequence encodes CASSEAGWGGAPFF.

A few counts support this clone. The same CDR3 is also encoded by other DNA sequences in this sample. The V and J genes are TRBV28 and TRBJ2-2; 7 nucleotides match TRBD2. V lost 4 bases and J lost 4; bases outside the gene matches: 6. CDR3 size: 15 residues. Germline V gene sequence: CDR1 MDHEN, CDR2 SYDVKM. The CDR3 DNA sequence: TGTGCCAGCAGTTCCGCGGGAGAGGGCACCGGGGAGCTGTTTTTT. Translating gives CASSSAGEGTGELFF.

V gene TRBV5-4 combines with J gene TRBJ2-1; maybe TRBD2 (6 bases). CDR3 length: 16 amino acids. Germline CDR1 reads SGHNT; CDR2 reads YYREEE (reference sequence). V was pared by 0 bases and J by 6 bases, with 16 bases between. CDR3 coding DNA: TGTGCCAGCAGCTTGGGTCTCCTTGGAGGGGCCAATGAGCAGTTCTTC. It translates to CASSLGLLGGANEQFF.

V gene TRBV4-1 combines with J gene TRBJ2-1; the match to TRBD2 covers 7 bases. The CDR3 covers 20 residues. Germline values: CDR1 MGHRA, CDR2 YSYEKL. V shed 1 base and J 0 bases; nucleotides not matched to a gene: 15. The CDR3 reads CASSQAPQLTSIYSYNEQFF. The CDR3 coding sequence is TGCGCCAGCAGCCAAGCACCACAATTGACTAGCATCTACTCCTACAATGAGCAGTTCTTC.

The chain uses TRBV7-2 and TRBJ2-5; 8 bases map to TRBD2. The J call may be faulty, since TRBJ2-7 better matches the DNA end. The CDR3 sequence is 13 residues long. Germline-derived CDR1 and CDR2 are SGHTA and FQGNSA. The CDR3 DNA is TGTGCCAGCAGCTTAAGCGGGAGTTACGAGCAGTACTTC. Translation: CASSLSGSYEQYF.

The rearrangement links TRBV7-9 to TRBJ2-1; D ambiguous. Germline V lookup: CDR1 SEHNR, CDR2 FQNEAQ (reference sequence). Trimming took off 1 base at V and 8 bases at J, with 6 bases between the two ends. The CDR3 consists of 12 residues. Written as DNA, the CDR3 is TGTGCCAGCAGCTTAGTCGCCGATGAGCAGTTCTTC. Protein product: CASSLVADEQFF.

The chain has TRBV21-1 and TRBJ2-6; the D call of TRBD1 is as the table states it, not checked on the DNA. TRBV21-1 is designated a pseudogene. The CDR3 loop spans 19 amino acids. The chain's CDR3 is CASSILKTDLGSGANVLTF. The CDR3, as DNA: TGTGCCAGCAGCATTTTAAAGACAGATTTAGGCTCTGGGGCCAACGTCCTGACTTTC.

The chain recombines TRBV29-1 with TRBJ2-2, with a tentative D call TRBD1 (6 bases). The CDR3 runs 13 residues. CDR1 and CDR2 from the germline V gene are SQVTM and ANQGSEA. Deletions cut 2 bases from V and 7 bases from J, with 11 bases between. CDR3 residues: CSVEHRADGELFF. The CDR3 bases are TGCAGCGTTGAACACAGGGCGGACGGGGAGCTGTTTTTT.

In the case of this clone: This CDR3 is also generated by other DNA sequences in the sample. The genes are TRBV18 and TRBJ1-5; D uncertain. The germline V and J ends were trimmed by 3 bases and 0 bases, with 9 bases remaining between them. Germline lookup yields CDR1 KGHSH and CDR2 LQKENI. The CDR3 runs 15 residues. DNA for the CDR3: TGTGCCAGCTCACCCGGTCGGGGTAGCAATCAGCCCCAGCATTTT. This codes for CASSPGRGSNQPQHF. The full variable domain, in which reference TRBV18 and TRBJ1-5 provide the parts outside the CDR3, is NAGVMQNPRHLVRRRGQEARLRCSPMKGHSHVYWYRQLPEEGLKFMVYLQKENIIDESGMPKERFSAEFPKEGPSILRIQQVVRGDSAAYFCASSPGRGSNQPQHFGDGTRLSIL.

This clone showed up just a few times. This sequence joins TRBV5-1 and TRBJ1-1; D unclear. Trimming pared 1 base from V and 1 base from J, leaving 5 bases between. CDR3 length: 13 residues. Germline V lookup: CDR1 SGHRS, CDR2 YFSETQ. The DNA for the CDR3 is TGCGCCAGCAGCTTGTGGGAGAACACTGAAGCTTTCTTT. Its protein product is CASSLWENTEAFF.

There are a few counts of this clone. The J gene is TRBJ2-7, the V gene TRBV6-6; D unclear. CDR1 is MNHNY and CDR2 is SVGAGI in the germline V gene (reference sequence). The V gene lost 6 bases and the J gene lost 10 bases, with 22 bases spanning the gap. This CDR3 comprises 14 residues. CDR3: CASSLPTGLPPQYF. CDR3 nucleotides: TGTGCCAGCAGCCTCCCGACTGGCCTACCCCCTCAGTACTTC.

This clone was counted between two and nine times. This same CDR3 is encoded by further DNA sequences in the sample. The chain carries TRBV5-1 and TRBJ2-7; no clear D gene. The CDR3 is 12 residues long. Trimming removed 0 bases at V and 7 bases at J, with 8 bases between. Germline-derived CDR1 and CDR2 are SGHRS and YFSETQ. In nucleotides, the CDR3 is TGCGCCAGCAGCTTGGAGGGTGGGGAGCAGTACTTC. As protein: CASSLEGGEQYF.

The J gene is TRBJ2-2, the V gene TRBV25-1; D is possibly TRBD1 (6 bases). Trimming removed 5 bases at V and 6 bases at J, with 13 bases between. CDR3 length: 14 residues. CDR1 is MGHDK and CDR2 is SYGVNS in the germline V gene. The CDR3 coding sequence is TGTGCCAGCAGTCAAATAGGGGGTTCCGGGGAGCTGTTTTTT. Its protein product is CASSQIGGSGELFF. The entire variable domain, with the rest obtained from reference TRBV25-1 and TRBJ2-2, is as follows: EADIYQTPRYLVIGTGKKITLECSQTMGHDKMYWYQQDPGMELHLIHYSYGVNSTEKGDLSSESTVSRIRTEHFPLTLESARPSHTSQYLCASSQIGGSGELFFGEGSRLTVL.

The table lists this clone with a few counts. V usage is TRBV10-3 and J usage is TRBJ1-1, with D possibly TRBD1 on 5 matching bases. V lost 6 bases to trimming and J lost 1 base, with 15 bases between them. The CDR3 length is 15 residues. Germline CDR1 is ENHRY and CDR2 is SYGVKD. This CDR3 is CAIRKPDGQNTEAFF. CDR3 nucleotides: TGTGCCATCAGGAAGCCAGACGGACAGAACACTGAAGCTTTCTTT.

The chain's CDR3 is CASSLWLWGINDEQFF. The CDR3, as DNA: TGTGCCAGCAGCTTATGGCTCTGGGGAATAAATGATGAGCAGTTCTTC. The chain links TRBV5-4 to TRBJ2-1; D gene unclear. The CDR3 spans 16 residues. V was clipped by 2 bases and J by 8 bases, with 20 bases between them. Germline values: CDR1 SGHNT, CDR2 YYREEE (reference sequence). Variable domain in full (rest from reference TRBV5-4 and TRBJ2-1): ETGVTQSPTHLIKTRGQQVTLRCSSQSGHNTVSWYQQALGQGPQFIFQYYREEENGRGNFPPRFSGLQFPNYSSELNVNALELDDSALYLCASSLWLWGINDEQFFGPGTRLTVL.